This TCR beta chain stems from a study of blood T cells in healthy people across ages. Overall study results and limits: Age advanced and TCR beta diversity per million T cells fell, roughly linearly.

On this clonotype: Its antigen is as yet unknown.

All donors came from Russia, were Caucasian and healthy, and spanned ages about 6 to 100. The extraction recovered at least 5.5 micrograms of total RNA per sample. Next came a second PCR, run for about 7 to 12 cycles, which used a sample-barcoded 5' primer along with a J-beta primer mix. Each cDNA molecule carried a tag from a template-switch adaptor that contained 12 random nucleotides. TCRdb re-called the 5' RACE reads with MiXCR, one entry per CDR3 protein. The table has about 1.8 million distinct CDR3 sequences, about 50% seen once. CDR1 and CDR2 from the germline V gene are LNHDA and SQIVND (reference sequence). V lost 1 base and J 3 bases, leaving 9 bases between the germline ends. This CDR3 region has 14 residues.

Sequencing was done on a sample of blood. This chain uses TRBV19 with TRBJ2-5; either TRBD1 or TRBD2 may fit D (6 bases each). The sequence derives from a woman in her thirties or forties in good health. As DNA, the CDR3 is TGTGCCAGTAGTATAGGGGGGGCCGAAGAGACCCAGTACTTC. It translates to CASSIGGAEETQYF.